This TCR beta chain was recorded in a study of blood T cell repertoires in COVID-19. CDR3 length: 17 amino acids. The V end lost 3 bases, the J end lost 0 bases, and 15 bases lay between the germline ends. Germline lookup yields CDR1 KGHSH and CDR2 LQKENI. Per the original methods: Reference gene primer amplification in the assay estimated nucleated cell counts. Profiled with immunoSEQ multiplex PCR; TCRdb holds only in-frame clones, not every one. V, J and clone size derive from that table, while D and trimming were established from the DNA sequence. This table holds around 150,000 clones, roughly 80% found once.

The chain joins TRBV18 to TRBJ1-3; possible D gene TRBD1, 6 bases. Sequencing input: peripheral blood. This clonotype was sampled from a woman in her forties or fifties with active or convalescent COVID-19. DNA for the CDR3: TGTGCCAGCTCACCTTACGACAGGACTCTCTCTGGAAACACCATATATTTT. Translation gives CASSPYDRTLSGNTIYF.